In its sample, the clone carrying this T cell receptor beta chain was seen a few times. The source of the sample is a study of T cells in Graves' hyperthyroidism and ophthalmopathy. Looked up from germline, CDR1 is SGHRS and CDR2 is YFSETQ. This CDR3 has 18 amino acids. The trim removed 3 bases at V and 2 bases at J, leaving 7 bases unmatched. The TCR beta CDR3 regions underwent amplification using RNA transcripts as the source. The primer set for the first-round RT-PCR of the TCR CDR3 was HTBI. TCRdb analysed the multiplex PCR reads with MiXCR anew, one entry per CDR3 protein. The sample shows about 360,000 distinct CDR3 sequences, roughly 25% of them seen only once.

Sequenced: blood. The chain has TRBV5-1 and TRBJ2-1; 14 nucleotides agree with TRBD2. The sequence was obtained from a man aged 45-65 years with Graves' hyperthyroidism. The CDR3 DNA follows: TGCGCCAGCAGCTGGCCAGGGACTAGCGGGAGACCCTACAATGAGCAGTTCTTC. This codes for CASSWPGTSGRPYNEQFF. The full variable domain, its missing parts supplied by reference TRBV5-1 and TRBJ2-1, is KAGVTQTPRYLIKTRGQQVTLSCSPISGHRSVSWYQQTPGQGLQFLFEYFSETQRNKGNFPGRFSGRQFSNSRSEMNVSTLELGDSALYLCASSWPGTSGRPYNEQFFGPGTRLTVL.